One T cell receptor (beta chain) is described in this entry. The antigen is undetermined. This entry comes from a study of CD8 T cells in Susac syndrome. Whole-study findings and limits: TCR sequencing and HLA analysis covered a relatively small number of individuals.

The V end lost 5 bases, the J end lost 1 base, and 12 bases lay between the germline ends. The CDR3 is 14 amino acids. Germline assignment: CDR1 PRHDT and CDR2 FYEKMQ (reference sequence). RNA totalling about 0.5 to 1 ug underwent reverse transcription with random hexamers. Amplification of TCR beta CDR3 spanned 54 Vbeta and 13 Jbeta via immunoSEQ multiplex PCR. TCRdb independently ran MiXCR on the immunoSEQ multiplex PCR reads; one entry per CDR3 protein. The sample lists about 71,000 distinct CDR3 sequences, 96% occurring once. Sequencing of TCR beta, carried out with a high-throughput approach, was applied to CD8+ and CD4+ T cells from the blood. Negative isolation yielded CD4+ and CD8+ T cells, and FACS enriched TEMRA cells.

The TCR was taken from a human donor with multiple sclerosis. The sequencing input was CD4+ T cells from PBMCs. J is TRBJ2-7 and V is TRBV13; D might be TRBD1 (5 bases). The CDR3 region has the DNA TGTGCCAGCAGCAATCCCACAGGTTCCTACGAGCAGTACTTC. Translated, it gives CASSNPTGSYEQYF.